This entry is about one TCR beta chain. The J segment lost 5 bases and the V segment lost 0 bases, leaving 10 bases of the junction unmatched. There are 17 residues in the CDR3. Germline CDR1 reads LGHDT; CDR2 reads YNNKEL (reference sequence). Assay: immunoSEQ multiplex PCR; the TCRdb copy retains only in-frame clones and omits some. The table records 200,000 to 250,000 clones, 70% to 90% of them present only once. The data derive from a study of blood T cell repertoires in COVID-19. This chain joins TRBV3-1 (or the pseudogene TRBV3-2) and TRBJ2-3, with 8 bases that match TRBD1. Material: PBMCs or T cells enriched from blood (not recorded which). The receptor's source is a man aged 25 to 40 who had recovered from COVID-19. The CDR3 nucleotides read TGTGCCAGCAGCCAAGAAGAAACAGGGGGAAGAGTAGATACGCAGTATTTT. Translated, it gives CASSQEETGGRVDTQYF.